Presented here are 2 T cell receptor beta chains from one specimen sequenced in a study of PD-L1 blockade in urothelial cancer (dated by TCRdb to about 2017). What the time point label conveys for this sample: peripheral blood 6 weeks after treatment start. Libraries came from the immunoSEQ multiplex PCR assay. In its TCRdb copy, this immuneACCESS table keeps in-frame sequences only and misses some clones. Where compared with another copy, unresolved V genes explain less than half of these, and the others have no known cause. This sample lists roughly 45,000 clones; roughly 78% were detected once. Less than 15% of the sample is taken by the ten largest. Sequenced here: PBMCs, sampled around atezolizumab (anti-PD-L1) treatment. These receptors came from a man aged 60 to 75 with urothelial cancer.

J is TRBJ1-6 and V is TRBV18; 7 positions agree with TRBD1. The CDR3 extends over 14 amino acids. J was trimmed by 7 bases and V by 3 bases; bases with no gene match: 3. Germline V gives CDR1 KGHSH, CDR2 LQKENI. The CDR3: CASSPGTANSPLHF. CDR3 coding DNA: TGTGCCAGCTCACCCGGGACAGCGAATTCACCCCTCCACTTT.

This rearrangement joins TRBV4-3 to TRBJ2-1; D is possibly TRBD2 (5 bases). The ends were cut back, 0 bases at V and 10 bases at J, with 22 bases in the middle. The CDR3 consists of 17 residues. The germline CDR1 and CDR2 sequences are LGHNA and YSLEER. As DNA, the CDR3 is TGCGCCAGCAGCCAAGAAGTTGGCGCCGGAGACTACCGGGAGCAGTTCTTC. Its translation: CASSQEVGAGDYREQFF.